This passage covers 6 T cell receptor beta chains from one sample sequenced in a study of blood T cell repertoires in COVID-19. TCRdb's copy holds only in-frame clones and misses some; the assay was immunoSEQ multiplex PCR. The sample includes roughly 200,000 clones, roughly 88% of them seen just once. The sequenced sample consisted of PBMCs or T cells enriched from blood (not recorded which). These receptors all come from a man aged 35-49 years with acute COVID-19.

In DNA, the CDR3 is TGTGCCAGTAGTATTACCGGGGTTGATGGCTACACCTTC. This codes for CASSITGVDGYTF. The chain carries TRBV19 and TRBJ1-2; no clear D. CDR1 and CDR2 from the germline V gene are LNHDA and SQIVND (reference sequence). The CDR3 has 13 amino acids. V lost 3 bases and J lost 6, with 11 bases in between.

The rearrangement joins TRBV5-1 to TRBJ2-7; TRBD1 agrees at 9 bases. CDR1 is SGHRS and CDR2 is YFSETQ in the germline V gene. V lost 3 bases to trimming and J lost 2 bases; unmatched junction nucleotides: 6. The CDR3 consists of 15 residues. Here the CDR3 reads CASSSRGQGAYEQYF. The CDR3 DNA follows: TGCGCCAGCAGCTCCCGGGGACAGGGAGCCTACGAGCAGTACTTC.

This chain joins TRBV5-1 and TRBJ1-2; the match to TRBD1 covers 8 bases. The trim removed 0 bases at V and 5 bases at J, leaving 6 bases unmatched. This CDR3 is 15 amino acids long. Germline CDR1 SGHRS, CDR2 YFSETQ. CDR3 in amino acids: CASSLGTGPGYGYTF. The CDR3 nucleotides read TGCGCCAGCAGCTTGGGGACAGGGCCGGGGTATGGCTACACCTTC.

J is TRBJ1-3 and V is TRBV9; D remains ambiguous. This CDR3 has 15 amino acids. V lost 4 bases and J 4 bases, leaving 15 bases between the germline ends. Germline V gene data show CDR1 as SGDLS and CDR2 as YYNGEE. This chain's CDR3 is CASSQSPVTGNTIYF. The DNA for the CDR3 is TGTGCCAGCAGCCAATCCCCCGTGACAGGAAACACCATATATTTT. Full variable domain (rest looked up from reference TRBV9 and TRBJ1-3): DSGVTQTPKHLITATGQRVTLRCSPRSGDLSVYWYQQSLDQGLQFLIQYYNGEERAKGNILERFSAQQFPDLHSELNLSSLELGDSALYFCASSQSPVTGNTIYFGEGSWLTVV.

This clone was observed once. The gene calls are TRBV7-9 and TRBJ2-5; maybe TRBD1 (5 bases). The germline CDR1 and CDR2 sequences are SEHNR and FQNEAQ (reference sequence). This CDR3 has 16 amino acids. The V end lost 5 bases, the J end lost 3 bases, and 19 bases lay between the germline ends. CDR3 protein: CASSPPLQGQEETQYF. CDR3 in DNA: TGTGCCAGCAGCCCACCCCTGCAGGGCCAGGAAGAGACCCAGTACTTC.

Comments on this clone: Other DNA sequences within the sample encode an identical CDR3. The genes are TRBV7-9 and TRBJ2-7; D is ambiguous. Germline values: CDR1 SEHNR, CDR2 FQNEAQ (reference sequence). Between the trimmed V and J ends, which lost 5 bases and 0 bases, there was a span of 5 bases. The CDR3 runs 12 residues. The CDR3: CASSLSSYEQYF. The CDR3 DNA reads as TGTGCCAGCAGCCTTAGCTCCTACGAGCAGTACTTC.